The 10 T cell receptor beta chains below come from one sample, sequenced in a study of metastatic and nonmetastatic thyroid tumors (dated by TCRdb to between 2020 and 2021). The library was prepared using PCR. The instrument given in TCRdb is Illumina HiSeq 4000. Using fastp at Q25 and MiXCR, TCRdb reprocessed the public reads and kept productive beta chains. The table for this sample lists about 41,000 clones; 20% to 25% of them were counted only once. The top ten hold about 14% of the sample. No patient had received any treatment before thyroid surgery. Sequenced sample: tumor tissue. The source of these receptors is a female donor with papillary thyroid cancer or a benign thyroid nodule (not recorded which). Some clones in this sample may be carry-over from other donors' samples.

As for this clone: A much larger clone sits a single nucleotide away, making a read error possible. The V and J genes are TRBV6-5 and TRBJ1-1, with TRBD1 as a possible D gene (6 bases). The CDR3 has 13 amino acids. Germline V lookup: CDR1 MNHEY, CDR2 SVGAGI. The CDR3 DNA reads TGTGCCAGCAGTTCTCAGGGGAACACTGAAGCTCTCTTT. It yields the protein CASSSQGNTEALF.

V is TRBV20-1 and J is TRBJ2-3; 10 bases map to TRBD2. This CDR3 spans 15 amino acids. Germline values: CDR1 DFQATT, CDR2 SNEGSKA (reference sequence). The V segment lost 0 bases and the J segment 7 bases; nucleotides outside the gene matches: 7. This chain's CDR3 is CSARDRILAGYTQYF. In DNA, the CDR3 is TGCAGTGCTAGAGATCGCATACTAGCGGGGTATACGCAGTATTTT.

V usage is TRBV12-3 or TRBV12-4 and J usage is TRBJ2-5, with D hard to call. Trimming removed 1 base from V and 0 bases from J, with 15 bases in between. The CDR3 length is 17 residues. CDR3 amino acids: CASSLVGLAGDQETQYF. The CDR3 DNA reads TGTGCCAGCAGTTTAGTAGGGTTAGCTGGGGACCAAGAGACCCAGTACTTC.

This clone has more than one count but fewer than ten. The chain recombines TRBV6-1 with TRBJ1-5, with a possible D match to TRBD1 (5 bases). V lost 3 bases and J lost 0, with 12 bases in between. Germline values: CDR1 MNHNS, CDR2 SASEGT. The CDR3 consists of 16 residues. CDR3 sequence reads: CASSEGPSYSNQPQHF. In DNA, the CDR3 is TGTGCCAGCAGTGAGGGACCGAGCTATAGCAATCAGCCCCAGCATTTT.

This clone showed up many times. The CDR3 coding sequence is TGTGCCTGGAGTAACGACGTTCGAGGCTATGGCTACACCTTC. Protein sequence: CAWSNDVRGYGYTF. The chain couples TRBV30 to TRBJ1-2, with no clear D. The ends were cut back, 2 bases at V and 4 bases at J, with 14 bases in the middle. Germline assignment: CDR1 GTSNPN and CDR2 SVGIG (reference sequence). The CDR3 is 14 amino acids.

This chain uses TRBV20-1 with TRBJ2-7; 7 positions agree with TRBD2. The CDR3 covers 16 residues. Trimming took 3 bases from V and 1 from J; bases not matched to a gene: 12. CDR1 is DFQATT and CDR2 is SNEGSKA in the germline V gene (reference sequence). CDR3 DNA: TGCAGTGCTAGGACCAGCGGGGCTCCCACGTCCTACGAGCAGTACTTC. Translated, it gives CSARTSGAPTSYEQYF.

A few counts support this clone. The chain carries TRBV6-2 or TRBV6-3 and TRBJ2-3; TRBD2 might be the D (6 bases). The V and J ends lost 3 bases and 4 bases respectively, with 20 bases between them. There are 17 residues in the CDR3. Per the germline V gene, CDR1 is MNHEY and CDR2 is SVGEGT. The DNA of the CDR3 is TGTGCCAGCAGTTATTCTGGCGTGCGGGGAGGCCCAGATACGCAGTATTTT. Encoded protein: CASSYSGVRGGPDTQYF.

This clone was observed many times. The junction departs from the called germline gene at one end, perhaps through a read error. This rearrangement joins TRBV5-1 to TRBJ2-2, with 9 nucleotides matching TRBD1. Germline values: CDR1 SGHRS, CDR2 YFSETQ. The CDR3 covers 14 residues. CDR3 amino acids: CASSKDRGTRELFF. The CDR3 region has the DNA TGCGCCAGCAGCAAGGACAGGGGCACCAGGGAGCTGTTTTTT.

The J gene is TRBJ1-3, the V gene TRBV7-2; D gene ambiguous. Trimming removed 5 bases at V and 0 bases at J, with 11 bases between. Per the germline V gene, CDR1 is SGHTA and CDR2 is FQGNSA. The CDR3 consists of 15 residues. CDR3 amino acids: CASSLQRDSGNTIYF. The CDR3 nucleotides read TGTGCCAGCAGCCTGCAGCGGGACTCTGGAAACACCATATATTTT.

This clone was seen ten or more times. The chain uses TRBV6-2 or TRBV6-3 and TRBJ2-3, with 8 bases that match TRBD2. Germline V lookup: CDR1 MNHEY, CDR2 SVGEGT. Trimming removed 6 bases from V and 7 bases from J; junction bases left unmatched: 12. CDR3 length: 15 residues. CDR3 in DNA: TGTGCCAGCAGCCGGACTAGCCGTGGTGGGAATACGCAGTATTTT. It is translated as CASSRTSRGGNTQYF.